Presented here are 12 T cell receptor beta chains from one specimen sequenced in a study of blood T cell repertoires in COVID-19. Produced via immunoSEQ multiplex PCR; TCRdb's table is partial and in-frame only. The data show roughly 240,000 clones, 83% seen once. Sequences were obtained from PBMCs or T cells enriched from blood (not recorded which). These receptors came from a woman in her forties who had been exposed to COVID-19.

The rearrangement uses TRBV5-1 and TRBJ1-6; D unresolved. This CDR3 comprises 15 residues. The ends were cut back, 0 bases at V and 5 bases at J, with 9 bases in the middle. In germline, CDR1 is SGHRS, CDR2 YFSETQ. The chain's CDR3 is CASSLDSIDNSPLHF. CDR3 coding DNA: TGCGCCAGCAGCTTGGACTCAATTGATAATTCACCCCTCCACTTT.

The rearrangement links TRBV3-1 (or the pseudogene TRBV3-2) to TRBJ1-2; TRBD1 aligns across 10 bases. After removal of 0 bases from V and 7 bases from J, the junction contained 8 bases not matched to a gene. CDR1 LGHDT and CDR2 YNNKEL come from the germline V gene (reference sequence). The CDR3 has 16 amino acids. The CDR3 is CASSQDGGQGKSGYTF. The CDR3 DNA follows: TGTGCCAGCAGCCAAGATGGGGGACAGGGGAAAAGTGGCTACACCTTC.

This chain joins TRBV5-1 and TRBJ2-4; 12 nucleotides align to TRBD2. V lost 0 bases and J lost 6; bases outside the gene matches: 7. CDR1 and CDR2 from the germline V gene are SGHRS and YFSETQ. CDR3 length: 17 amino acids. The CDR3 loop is CASSLELAGGPSNIQYF. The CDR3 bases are TGCGCCAGCAGCTTGGAGCTAGCGGGGGGGCCTTCAAACATTCAGTACTTC.

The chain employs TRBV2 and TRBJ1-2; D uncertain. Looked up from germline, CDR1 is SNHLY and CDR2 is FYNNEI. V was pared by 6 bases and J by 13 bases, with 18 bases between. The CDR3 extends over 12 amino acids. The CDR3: CASSWSLTSGTF. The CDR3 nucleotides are TGTGCCAGCAGCTGGTCCCTAACGTCGGGCACCTTC. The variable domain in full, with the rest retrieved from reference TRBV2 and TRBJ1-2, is EPEVTQTPSHQVTQMGQEVILRCVPISNHLYFYWYRQILGQKVEFLVSFYNNEISEKSEIFDDQFSVERPDGSNFTLKIRSTKLEDSAMYFCASSWSLTSGTFGSGTRLTVV.

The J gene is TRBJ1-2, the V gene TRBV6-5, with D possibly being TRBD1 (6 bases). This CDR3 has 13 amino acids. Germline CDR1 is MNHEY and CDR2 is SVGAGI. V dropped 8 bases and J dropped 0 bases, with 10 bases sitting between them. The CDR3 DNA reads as TGTGCCAGCCGCAGGGGAACTAACTATGGCTACACCTTC. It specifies CASRRGTNYGYTF.

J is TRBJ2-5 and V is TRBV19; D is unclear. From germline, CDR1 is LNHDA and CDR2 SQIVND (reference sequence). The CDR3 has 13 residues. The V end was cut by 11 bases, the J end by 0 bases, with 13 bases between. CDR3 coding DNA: TGTGCCGCCTCCACTGTGTACCAAGAGACCCAGTACTTC. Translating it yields CAASTVYQETQYF. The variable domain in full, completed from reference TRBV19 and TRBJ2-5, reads DGGITQSPKYLFRKEGQNVTLSCEQNLNHDAMYWYRQDPGQGLRLIYYSQIVNDFQKGDIAEGYSVSREKKESFPLTVTSAQKNPTAFYLCAASTVYQETQYFGPGTRLLVL.

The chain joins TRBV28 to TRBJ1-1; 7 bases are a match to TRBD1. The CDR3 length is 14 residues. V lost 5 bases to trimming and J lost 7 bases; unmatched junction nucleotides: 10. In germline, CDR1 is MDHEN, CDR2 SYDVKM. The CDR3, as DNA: TGTGCCAGCAGTCCGACAGGGTGGGGGGATGAAGCTTTCTTT. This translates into CASSPTGWGDEAFF.

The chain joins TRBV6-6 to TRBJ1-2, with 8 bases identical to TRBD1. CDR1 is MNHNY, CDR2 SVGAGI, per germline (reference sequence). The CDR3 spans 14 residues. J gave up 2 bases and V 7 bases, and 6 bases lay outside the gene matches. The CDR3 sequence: CASTGRTGNYGYTF. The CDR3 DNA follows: TGTGCCAGCACCGGCCGGACAGGGAACTATGGCTACACCTTC.

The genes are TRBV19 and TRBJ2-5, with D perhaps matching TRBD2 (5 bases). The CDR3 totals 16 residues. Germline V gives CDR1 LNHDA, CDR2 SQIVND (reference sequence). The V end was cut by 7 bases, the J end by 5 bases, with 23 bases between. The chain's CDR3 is CASTNSPAGLGETQYF. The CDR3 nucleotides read TGTGCCAGTACCAATTCCCCGGCGGGCCTGGGCGAGACCCAGTACTTC.

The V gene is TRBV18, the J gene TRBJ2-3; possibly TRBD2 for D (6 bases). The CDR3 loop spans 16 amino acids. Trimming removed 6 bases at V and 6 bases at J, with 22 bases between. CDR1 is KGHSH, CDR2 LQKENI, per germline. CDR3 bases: TGTGCCAGCTCCCTGGGGAACAGAGGAGGGGAGGATACGCAGTATTTT. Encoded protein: CASSLGNRGGEDTQYF.

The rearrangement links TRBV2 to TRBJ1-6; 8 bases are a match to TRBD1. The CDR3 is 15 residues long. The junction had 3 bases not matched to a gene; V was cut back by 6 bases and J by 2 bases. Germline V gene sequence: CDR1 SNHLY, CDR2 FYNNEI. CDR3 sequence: CASRGQAPYNSPLHF. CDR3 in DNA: TGTGCCAGCAGGGGACAGGCGCCCTATAATTCACCCCTCCACTTT.

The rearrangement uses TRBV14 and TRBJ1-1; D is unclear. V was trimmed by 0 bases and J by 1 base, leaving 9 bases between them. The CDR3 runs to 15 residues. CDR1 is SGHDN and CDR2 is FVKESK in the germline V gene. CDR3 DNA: TGTGCCAGCAGCCAAGATGGGCATCCGAACACTGAAGCTTTCTTT. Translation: CASSQDGHPNTEAFF.